This T cell receptor (beta chain) was retrieved from a study of response to subunit inactivated influenza vaccine. Regarding the study as a whole: Few new T cells, the authors suggested, are recruited by each seasonal influenza vaccination.

About this clonotype: Its antigen is unknown.

This CDR3 spans 13 amino acids. V shed 4 bases and J 3 bases; nucleotides not matched to a gene: 4. The germline gives CDR1 DFQATT, CDR2 SNEGSKA (reference sequence). TCRdb analysed the RT-PCR reads with MiXCR anew, one entry per CDR3 protein. The sample contains 700,000 to 900,000 distinct CDR3 sequences, 21% of which appear only once. The sequence was obtained from a man aged 45-60 years who received an inactivated influenza vaccine. The specimen was PBMCs from blood, collected 5 days after vaccination. This rearrangement joins TRBV20-1 to TRBJ2-7; 9 bases agree with TRBD1. CDR3 DNA: TGCAGTGCTAAACAGGGGGCCGGCTACGAGCAGTACTTC. Residues: CSAKQGAGYEQYF.